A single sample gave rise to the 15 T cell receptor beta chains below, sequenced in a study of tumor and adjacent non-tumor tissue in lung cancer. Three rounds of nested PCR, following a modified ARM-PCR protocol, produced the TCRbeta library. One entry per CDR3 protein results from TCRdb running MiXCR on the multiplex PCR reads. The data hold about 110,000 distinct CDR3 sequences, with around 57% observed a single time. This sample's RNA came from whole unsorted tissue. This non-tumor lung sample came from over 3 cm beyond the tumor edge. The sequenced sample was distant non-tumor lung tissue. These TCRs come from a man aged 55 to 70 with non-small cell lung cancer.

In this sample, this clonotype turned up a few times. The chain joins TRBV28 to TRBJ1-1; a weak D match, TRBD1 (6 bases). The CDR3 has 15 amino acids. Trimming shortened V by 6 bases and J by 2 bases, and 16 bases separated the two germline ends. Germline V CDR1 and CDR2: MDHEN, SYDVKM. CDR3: CASRLTGTFNTEAFF. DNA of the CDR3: TGTGCCAGCAGACTAACCGGGACATTCAACACTGAAGCTTTCTTT. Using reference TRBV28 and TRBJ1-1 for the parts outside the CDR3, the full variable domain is DVKVTQSSRYLVKRTGEKVFLECVQDMDHENMFWYRQDPGLGLRLIYFSYDVKMKEKGDIPEGYSVSREKKERFSLILESASTNQTSMYLCASRLTGTFNTEAFFGQGTRLTVV.

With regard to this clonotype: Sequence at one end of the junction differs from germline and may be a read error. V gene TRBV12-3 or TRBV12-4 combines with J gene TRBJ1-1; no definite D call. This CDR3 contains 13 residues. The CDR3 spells CTSSLVSNTEALF. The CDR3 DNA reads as TGTACCAGCAGTTTAGTATCGAACACTGAAGCTCTCTTT.

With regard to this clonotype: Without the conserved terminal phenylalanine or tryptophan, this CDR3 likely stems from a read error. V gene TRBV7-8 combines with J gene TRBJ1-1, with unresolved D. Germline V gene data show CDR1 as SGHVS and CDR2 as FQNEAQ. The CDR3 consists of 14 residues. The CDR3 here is CAGSIFGMNTEAFL. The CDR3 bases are TGTGCCGGCAGCATCTTCGGGATGAACACTGAAGCTTTCCTT.

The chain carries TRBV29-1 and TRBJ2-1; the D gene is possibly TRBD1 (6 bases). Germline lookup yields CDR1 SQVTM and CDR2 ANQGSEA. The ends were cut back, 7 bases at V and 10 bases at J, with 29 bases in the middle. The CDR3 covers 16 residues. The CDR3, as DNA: TGCAGCGCTAACGAGGCCGCACAGGGTGGCATTGGAGAGCAGTTCTTC. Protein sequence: CSANEAAQGGIGEQFF.

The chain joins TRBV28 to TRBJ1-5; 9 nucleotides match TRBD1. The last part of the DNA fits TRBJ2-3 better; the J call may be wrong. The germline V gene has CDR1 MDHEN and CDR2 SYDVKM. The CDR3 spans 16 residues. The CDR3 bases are TGTGCCAGCAGAAGAAGGGGACAGGGAGAGAAGCAGCCCCAGTATTTT. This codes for CASRRRGQGEKQPQYF.

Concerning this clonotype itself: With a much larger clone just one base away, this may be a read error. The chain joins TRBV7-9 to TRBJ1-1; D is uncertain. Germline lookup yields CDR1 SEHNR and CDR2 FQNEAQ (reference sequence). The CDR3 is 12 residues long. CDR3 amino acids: CVSSLEGSSGFF. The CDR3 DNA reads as TGTGTCAGCAGCTTAGAAGGATCCTCAGGTTTCTTT.

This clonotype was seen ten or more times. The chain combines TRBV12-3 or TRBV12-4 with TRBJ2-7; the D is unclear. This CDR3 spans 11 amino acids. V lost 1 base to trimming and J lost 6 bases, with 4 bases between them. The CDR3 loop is CASSLGSEQYF. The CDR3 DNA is TGTGCCAGCAGTTTAGGGAGCGAGCAGTACTTC.

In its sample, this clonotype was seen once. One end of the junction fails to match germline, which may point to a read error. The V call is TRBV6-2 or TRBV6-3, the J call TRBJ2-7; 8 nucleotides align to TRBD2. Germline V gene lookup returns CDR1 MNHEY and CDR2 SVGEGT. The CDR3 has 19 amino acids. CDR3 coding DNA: TGTGCCAGCAATTACTCTCGACCTAGCGGGCTTCAACTCTCCTACGAGCAGTACTTC. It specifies CASNYSRPSGLQLSYEQYF.

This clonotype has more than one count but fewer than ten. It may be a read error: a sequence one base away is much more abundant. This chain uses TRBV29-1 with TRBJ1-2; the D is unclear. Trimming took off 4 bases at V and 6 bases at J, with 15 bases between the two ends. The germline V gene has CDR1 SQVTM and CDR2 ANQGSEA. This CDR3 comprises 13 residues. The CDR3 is CSVVPSAVHGYTF. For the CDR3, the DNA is TGCAGCGTTGTTCCATCGGCAGTCCATGGCTACACCTTC.

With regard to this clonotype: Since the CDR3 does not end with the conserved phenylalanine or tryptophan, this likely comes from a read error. The CDR3 DNA reads as TGTGCCAGCAACGCCAAGGGACAGGGATCCTACAATGAGCAGTTCCTC. Protein: CASNAKGQGSYNEQFL. This chain uses TRBV7-9 with TRBJ2-1, with 9 bases lining up with TRBD1. This CDR3 has 16 amino acids. Losses at the gene ends were 7 bases for V and 1 base for J; bases not matched to a gene: 8. Germline V gene data show CDR1 as SEHNR and CDR2 as FQNEAQ (reference sequence).

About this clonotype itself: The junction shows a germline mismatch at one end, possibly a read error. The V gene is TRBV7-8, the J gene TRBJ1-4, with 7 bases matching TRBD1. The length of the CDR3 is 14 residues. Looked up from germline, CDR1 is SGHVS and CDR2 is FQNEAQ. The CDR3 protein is CTSSPKGAWEKLFF. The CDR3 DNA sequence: TGTACCAGCAGCCCGAAGGGGGCTTGGGAAAAACTGTTCTTT.

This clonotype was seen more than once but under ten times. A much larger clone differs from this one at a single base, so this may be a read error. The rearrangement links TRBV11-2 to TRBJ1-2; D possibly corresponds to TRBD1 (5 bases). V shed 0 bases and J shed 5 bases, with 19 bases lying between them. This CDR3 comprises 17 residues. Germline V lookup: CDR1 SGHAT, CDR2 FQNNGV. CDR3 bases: TGTGCCAGCAGCTTAGATCCCGTCCCCAGGGAGGATTATGGCTACACCTTC. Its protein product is CASSLDPVPREDYGYTF. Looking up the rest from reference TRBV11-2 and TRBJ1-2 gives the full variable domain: EAGVAQSPRYKIIEKRQSVAFWCNPISGHATLYWYQQILGQGPKLLIQFQNNGVVDDSQLPKDRFSAERLKGVDSTLKIQPAKLEDSAVYLCASSLDPVPREDYGYTFGSGTRLTVV.

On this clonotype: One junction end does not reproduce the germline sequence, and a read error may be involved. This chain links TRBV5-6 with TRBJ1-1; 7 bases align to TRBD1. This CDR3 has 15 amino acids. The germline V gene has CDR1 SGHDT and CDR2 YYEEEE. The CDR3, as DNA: TGTGCCAACAGCTCGGGACAGATTCGGACGTATGAAGCTTTCTTC. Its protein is CANSSGQIRTYEAFF.

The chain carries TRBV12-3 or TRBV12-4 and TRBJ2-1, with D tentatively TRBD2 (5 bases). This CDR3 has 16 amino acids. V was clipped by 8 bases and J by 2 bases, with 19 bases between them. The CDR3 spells CASFEEAGIPYNEQFF. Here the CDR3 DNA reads TGTGCCAGCTTCGAGGAGGCTGGGATTCCCTACAATGAGCAGTTCTTC.

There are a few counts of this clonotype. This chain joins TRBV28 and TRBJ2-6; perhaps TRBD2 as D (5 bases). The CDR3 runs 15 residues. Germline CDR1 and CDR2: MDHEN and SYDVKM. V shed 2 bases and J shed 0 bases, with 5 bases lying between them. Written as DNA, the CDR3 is TGTGCCAGCAGTTTAGCGGGCTCTGGGGCCAACGTCCTGACTTTC. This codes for CASSLAGSGANVLTF.